This is a list of T cell receptor beta chains from one sample in a study of cytomegalovirus exposure and HLA in healthy donors. Generated by immunoSEQ multiplex PCR, the TCRdb table keeps only in-frame clones and is missing some. The table lists 150,000 to 200,000 clones, about 80% of them singletons. Sequenced input: PBMCs. The receptor set was obtained from a woman in her 40s in good health and CMV-seronegative. Both conserved end residues are part of each CDR3. D genes are given only for firm matches. Size tells how often a clone was seen (once, few, many) or the class of an expanded clone, and some rows leave it out.

clone_size	cdr3_length	v_call	j_call	d_call	cdr3_nt	cdr3_aa
NA	15	TRBV7-2	TRBJ2-2	TRBD2	TGTGCCAGCAGCTTCGGACTAGTGCGCACCGGGGAGCTGTTTTTT	CASSFGLVRTGELFF
NA	16	TRBV10-3	TRBJ2-3	TRBD2	TGTGCCATCAGTGAGGGACTAGCGGGGGGGCTGGAGTCGCAGTATTTT	CAISEGLAGGLESQYF
few	16	TRBV4-3	TRBJ2-1	NA	TGCGCCAGCAGCCAAGTTTCAAGCGGGCCCTACAATGAGCAGTTCTTC	CASSQVSSGPYNEQFF
NA	15	TRBV4-3	TRBJ2-7	TRBD2	TGCGCCAGCAGCCAAGTACTAGCGGGGACCTACGAGCAGTACTTC	CASSQVLAGTYEQYF
few	17	TRBV11-2	TRBJ2-3	NA	TGTGCCAGCAGCTTATTCGGACTCCTAGACCCCACAGATACGCAGTATTTT	CASSLFGLLDPTDTQYF
NA	16	TRBV5-1	TRBJ2-1	NA	TGCGCCAGCAGGAGGAGGCTCGGGGGATCCTACAATGAGCAGTTCTTC	CASRRRLGGSYNEQFF
NA	15	TRBV7-6	TRBJ2-1	NA	TGTGCCAGCAGCTTAGAGGGGAGGTCTTTCAATGAGCAGTTCTTC	CASSLEGRSFNEQFF
NA	16	TRBV4-1	TRBJ2-7	TRBD2	TGCGCCAGCAGCCAAGTTGTCGGGGGGAGTGCCTACGAGCAGTACTTC	CASSQVVGGSAYEQYF
NA	14	TRBV29-1	TRBJ2-1	TRBD1	TGCAGCGTTGAAAAAGGACAGGGGATAAATGAGCAGTTCTTC	CSVEKGQGINEQFF
NA	13	TRBV7-9	TRBJ1-1	TRBD1	TGTGCCAGCAGCGTAGGGACAGCCACTGAAGCTTTCTTT	CASSVGTATEAFF
NA	16	TRBV9	TRBJ2-3	TRBD2	TGTGCCAGCAGCTCCCCGCGGGGGGGAGTCACAGATACGCAGTATTTT	CASSSPRGGVTDTQYF
NA	15	TRBV7-2	TRBJ1-4	TRBD1	TGTGCCAGCAGCTTACACAGGGGGCTCGATGAAAAACTGTTTTTT	CASSLHRGLDEKLFF
once	14	TRBV6-6	TRBJ2-2	TRBD1	TGTGCCAGCACTCGAGGACAGGGGGCCGGGGAGCTGTTTTTT	CASTRGQGAGELFF
NA	16	TRBV2	TRBJ2-7	TRBD1	TGTGCCAGCAGTGACCCTGGGACAGGGACCTCCTACGAGCAGTACTTC	CASSDPGTGTSYEQYF
once	17	TRBV4-3	TRBJ2-5	TRBD1	TGCGCCAGCAGCCAAGATTTGTGGGGACAGAGACAAGAGACCCAGTACTTC	CASSQDLWGQRQETQYF
NA	11	TRBV7-8	TRBJ2-1	NA	TGTGCCAGCAGCCGTCTAGAGCGGCAGTTCTTC	CASSRLERQFF
NA	13	TRBV9	TRBJ2-2	NA	TGTGCCAGCAGCTTCCAGACAGCCACTGAGCTGTTTTTT	CASSFQTATELFF
NA	15	TRBV9	TRBJ2-1	TRBD2	TGTGCCAGCAGCGTAGGGACTAGCGTATACAATGAGCAGTTCTTC	CASSVGTSVYNEQFF
NA	14	TRBV28	TRBJ2-7	NA	TGTGCCAGCAGTTTTCAGGGGGGCTCCTACGAGCAGTACTTC	CASSFQGGSYEQYF
NA	14	TRBV18	TRBJ2-5	NA	TGTGCCAGCTCGTCCGACAGAGTCCAAGAGACCCAGTACTTC	CASSSDRVQETQYF
NA	18	TRBV7-3	TRBJ2-5	TRBD2	TGTGCCAGCAGCCCGGGACTAGCGGGAAATATCCTGGGAGAGACCCAGTACTTC	CASSPGLAGNILGETQYF
NA	15	TRBV6-6	TRBJ1-1	NA	TGTGCCAGCAGGCCCCCCGGGACTTTGAACACTGAAGCTTTCTTT	CASRPPGTLNTEAFF